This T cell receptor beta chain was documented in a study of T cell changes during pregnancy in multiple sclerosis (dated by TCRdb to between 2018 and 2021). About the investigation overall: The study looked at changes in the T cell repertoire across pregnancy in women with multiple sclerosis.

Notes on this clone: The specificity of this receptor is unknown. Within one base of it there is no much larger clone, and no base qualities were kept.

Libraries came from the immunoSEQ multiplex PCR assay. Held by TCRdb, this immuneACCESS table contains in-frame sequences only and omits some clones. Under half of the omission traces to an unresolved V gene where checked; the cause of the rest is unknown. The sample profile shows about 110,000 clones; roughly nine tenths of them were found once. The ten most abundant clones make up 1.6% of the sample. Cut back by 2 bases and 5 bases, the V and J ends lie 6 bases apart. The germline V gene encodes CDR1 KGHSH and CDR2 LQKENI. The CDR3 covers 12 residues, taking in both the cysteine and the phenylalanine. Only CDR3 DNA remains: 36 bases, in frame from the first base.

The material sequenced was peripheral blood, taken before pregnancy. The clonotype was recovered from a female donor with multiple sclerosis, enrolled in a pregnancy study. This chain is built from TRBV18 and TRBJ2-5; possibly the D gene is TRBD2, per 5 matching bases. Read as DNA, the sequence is TGTGCCAGCTCACCAAAGCGGGAGACCCAGTACTTC. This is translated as CASSPKRETQYF.